This TCR beta chain was captured by sequencing in a study of CD8 T cells in Susac syndrome. The RNA, about 0.5 to 1 ug, was put through reverse transcription using random hexamers. TCRdb re-called the immunoSEQ multiplex PCR reads with MiXCR, one entry per CDR3 protein. The profile covers 250,000 or so distinct CDR3 sequences, with around 95% appearing a single time and around 0.072% taken by the ten largest. High-throughput TCR beta sequencing covered peripheral CD8+ and CD4+ T cells. FACS was used to enrich TEMRA cells, whereas the CD8+ and CD4+ T cells were obtained by negative isolation. This CDR3 is 13 amino acids long. In germline, CDR1 is MDHEN, CDR2 SYDVKM. The V and J ends lost 2 bases and 5 bases respectively, with 4 bases between them.

This clonotype originated in a human donor with multiple sclerosis. The chain links TRBV28 to TRBJ1-6; no reliable D call. Sequenced sample: CD4+ T cells from PBMCs. CDR3 in DNA: TGTGCCAGCAGTTTACGGGATAATTCACCCCTCCACTTT. It codes for CASSLRDNSPLHF.